Below, 8 T cell receptor beta chains from the same sample are listed, as sequenced in a study of CD8 T cells in ankylosing spondylitis. TCRdb called the 5' RACE reads again in MiXCR, with one record for every CDR3 protein. The data hold about 39,000 distinct CDR3 sequences, with over 2.5% observed a single time. The sample comprised blood, either unsorted or a sorted T cell fraction (not recorded which). The origin of the receptors is a male donor with ankylosing spondylitis or in good health (not recorded which).

The sample holds many counts of this clonotype. The V and J genes are TRBV9 and TRBJ2-3, with D possibly being TRBD2 (6 bases). The CDR3 sequence is 14 residues long. CDR1 is SGDLS and CDR2 is YYNGEE in the germline V gene. The V end was cut by 2 bases, the J end by 5 bases, with 12 bases between. The CDR3 here is CASSVEGAGDTQYF. DNA of the CDR3: TGTGCCAGCAGCGTGGAGGGAGCAGGAGATACGCAGTATTTT.

At least ten counts were recorded for this clonotype. This chain connects TRBV9 to TRBJ2-3; perhaps TRBD1 as D (6 bases). Germline V lookup: CDR1 SGDLS, CDR2 YYNGEE. The germline V and J ends were trimmed by 0 bases and 4 bases, with 9 bases remaining between them. The CDR3 is 14 residues long. The DNA for the CDR3 is TGTGCCAGCAGCGTAGGGACAGTGGCAGATACGCAGTATTTT. It codes for CASSVGTVADTQYF.

In its sample, this clonotype was seen many times. The J gene is TRBJ2-5, the V gene TRBV9, with D possibly being TRBD1 (5 bases). Trimming removed 6 bases from V and 5 bases from J, with 14 bases in between. The CDR3 sequence is 13 residues long. Germline loops: CDR1 SGDLS, CDR2 YYNGEE. CDR3 DNA: TGTGCCAGCAACCGCAGGGATCAGGAGACCCAGTACTTC. As protein: CASNRRDQETQYF. The complete variable domain, with remaining parts taken from reference TRBV9 and TRBJ2-5, reads DSGVTQTPKHLITATGQRVTLRCSPRSGDLSVYWYQQSLDQGLQFLIQYYNGEERAKGNILERFSAQQFPDLHSELNLSSLELGDSALYFCASNRRDQETQYFGPGTRLLVL.

This clonotype was observed at least ten times. The chain uses TRBV9 and TRBJ2-2; D unresolved. The germline V and J ends were trimmed by 0 bases and 5 bases, with 5 bases remaining between them. The V gene's germline CDR1 is SGDLS and CDR2 YYNGEE. The CDR3 length is 13 residues. The CDR3 loop reads CASSVAQTGELFF. DNA for the CDR3: TGTGCCAGCAGCGTAGCCCAGACCGGGGAGCTGTTTTTT.

In this sample, this clonotype turned up many times. The CDR3 DNA reads TGTGCCAGCAGCGTAGACCTACCCCATCAAGGGACAGATACGCAGTATTTT. Its translation: CASSVDLPHQGTDTQYF. The V and J genes are TRBV9 and TRBJ2-3; D is uncertain. Germline V gene data show CDR1 as SGDLS and CDR2 as YYNGEE. This CDR3 is 17 amino acids long. V lost 0 bases, J lost 3 bases, and 17 bases lay in between.

This clonotype occurred many times. The V gene is TRBV9, the J gene TRBJ2-1, with 9 bases that match TRBD1. The CDR3 has 16 amino acids. Germline CDR1 and CDR2: SGDLS and YYNGEE. V shed 3 bases, J shed 5 bases, and the junction held 9 bases outside the gene matches. DNA for the CDR3: TGTGCCAGCAGCGCATGGGACAGGGCCTGGAACAATGAGCAGTTCTTC. It is translated as CASSAWDRAWNNEQFF. The whole variable domain, filled in from reference TRBV9 and TRBJ2-1, reads DSGVTQTPKHLITATGQRVTLRCSPRSGDLSVYWYQQSLDQGLQFLIQYYNGEERAKGNILERFSAQQFPDLHSELNLSSLELGDSALYFCASSAWDRAWNNEQFFGPGTRLTVL.

Many counts were recorded for this clonotype. This rearrangement joins TRBV9 to TRBJ2-1, with 11 bases that match TRBD2. The CDR3 covers 18 residues. The V gene end was trimmed by 1 base and the J gene end by 5 bases; junction bases not matched to a gene: 11. Germline CDR1 reads SGDLS; CDR2 reads YYNGEE. CDR3 region: CASSVSTSGSFGHNEQFF. The CDR3 DNA follows: TGTGCCAGCAGCGTAAGCACTAGCGGGAGCTTCGGCCACAATGAGCAGTTCTTC.

This clonotype has ten or more counts. The rearrangement uses TRBV9 and TRBJ2-5; D uncertain. The length of the CDR3 is 13 residues. The V and J ends lost 0 bases and 4 bases respectively, with 7 bases between them. Germline V gene sequence: CDR1 SGDLS, CDR2 YYNGEE. The CDR3 DNA reads TGTGCCAGCAGCGTAGAACTGGGAGAGACCCAGTACTTC. Amino acids: CASSVELGETQYF.